This T cell receptor beta chain came from a study of T cells in Graves' hyperthyroidism and ophthalmopathy. The authors deemed Graves' hyperthyroidism stable absent ophthalmopathy progression within 18 months. This CDR3 is 16 amino acids long. V lost 5 bases, J lost 1 base, and 7 bases stayed unmatched. Germline V lookup: CDR1 SEHNR, CDR2 FQNEAQ (reference sequence). The TCR beta CDR3 regions underwent amplification using RNA transcripts as the source. A first-round RT-PCR of the TCR CDR3 used the HTBI primer set. In TCRdb, the multiplex PCR reads were re-called with MiXCR into one record per CDR3 protein. The sample contains more than 600,000 distinct CDR3 sequences, around 17% of which appear only once.

The TCR originated in a man in his late teens or twenties with Graves' hyperthyroidism. This sequence joins TRBV7-9 and TRBJ2-4, with 8 bases that match TRBD1. The sample taken for sequencing was blood. The CDR3 nucleotides read TGTGCCAGCAGCCCTGACAGGGGAGGTGCCAAAAACATTCAGTACTTC. It translates to CASSPDRGGAKNIQYF.